A single sample gave rise to the 24 T cell receptor beta chains below, sequenced in a study of cytomegalovirus exposure and HLA in healthy donors. PCR involved 60 Vbeta and 13 Jbeta primers. The assay was immunoSEQ multiplex PCR, and TCRdb's table has in-frame clones only and misses some. The table lists fewer than 300,000 clones, roughly 88% of them singletons, with 3.5% to 4% in the top ten. Sequencing used PBMCs. Receptor source: a man aged 35-49 years in good health and CMV-seropositive.

This chain joins TRBV15 and TRBJ2-1; TRBD2 matches at 7 bases. In germline, CDR1 is LNHNV, CDR2 YYDKDF (reference sequence). Trimming at V came to 1 base and at J to 7 bases, leaving 10 bases not matched to a gene. The CDR3 is 16 residues long. The DNA for the CDR3 is TGTGCCACCAGCAGAGTGAATGGCGGGAGTCGGAATGAGCAGTTCTTC. The encoded protein is CATSRVNGGSRNEQFF.

The chain couples TRBV27 to TRBJ2-7, with D possibly TRBD1 on 5 matching bases. V was clipped by 2 bases and J by 5 bases, with 7 bases between them. The germline gives CDR1 MNHEY, CDR2 SMNVEV (reference sequence). The CDR3 length is 12 residues. CDR3 in amino acids: CASSLRGHEQYF. CDR3 sequence (DNA): TGTGCCAGCAGTTTAAGGGGCCACGAGCAGTACTTC.

This sequence joins TRBV6-5 and TRBJ2-7; D is possibly TRBD1 (5 bases). The CDR3 loop spans 14 amino acids. V was clipped by 5 bases and J by 1 base, with 12 bases between them. Germline loops: CDR1 MNHEY, CDR2 SVGAGI. DNA of the CDR3: TGTGCCAGCAGTCAAACCGACAGATCCTACGAGCAGTACTTC. It yields the protein CASSQTDRSYEQYF.

The chain uses TRBV9 and TRBJ2-1; 14 bases are shared with TRBD2. This CDR3 comprises 17 residues. Germline V gives CDR1 SGDLS, CDR2 YYNGEE. V shed 3 bases and J 2 bases; nucleotides not matched to a gene: 4. CDR3 amino acids: CASSASTSGRAYNEQFF. In nucleotides, the CDR3 is TGTGCCAGCAGCGCGTCGACTAGCGGGAGGGCCTACAATGAGCAGTTCTTC.

Concerning this clone itself: Compared with germline, one end of the junction differs, possibly owing to a read error. J is TRBJ2-1 and V is TRBV7-7, with TRBD2 matching over 14 bases. CDR1 and CDR2 (germline): SSHAT, FNYEAQ (reference sequence). This CDR3 spans 15 amino acids. DNA of the CDR3: TGTGCTAGCAGCCCGGGACTAGCGGGAGCCAACGAGCAGTTCTTC. It is translated as CASSPGLAGANEQFF.

The gene calls are TRBV7-9 and TRBJ2-1; D remains ambiguous. Per the germline V gene, CDR1 is SEHNR and CDR2 is FQNEAQ (reference sequence). The CDR3 is 12 amino acids. The V end was cut by 8 bases, the J end by 5 bases, with 10 bases between. CDR3 sequence: CASASSDNEQFF. The CDR3 coding sequence is TGTGCCAGCGCCTCCAGCGACAATGAGCAGTTCTTC.

This clone showed up just once. V and J are TRBV7-8 and TRBJ1-4, with 7 bases identical to TRBD1. The germline V gene has CDR1 SGHVS and CDR2 FQNEAQ. CDR3 length: 15 amino acids. The V gene end was trimmed by 2 bases and the J gene end by 4 bases; junction bases not matched to a gene: 4. CDR3: CASSLLGQVNEKLFF. CDR3 nucleotide sequence: TGTGCCAGCAGCTTACTAGGACAGGTTAATGAAAAACTGTTTTTT.

To note about this clone: Other DNA sequences in the sample encode the same CDR3. The rearrangement links TRBV19 to TRBJ2-2, with 7 bases matching TRBD1. Germline V gene data show CDR1 as LNHDA and CDR2 as SQIVND (reference sequence). The CDR3 contains 15 residues. V lost 6 bases and J lost 0; bases outside the gene matches: 4. CDR3 protein: CASSPGTANTGELFF. The CDR3 region has the DNA TGTGCCAGTAGCCCGGGGACAGCGAACACCGGGGAGCTGTTTTTT.

V usage is TRBV7-2 and J usage is TRBJ2-1; no definite D call. Germline V gene sequence: CDR1 SGHTA, CDR2 FQGNSA. V was pared by 5 bases and J by 10 bases, with 9 bases between. There are 11 residues in the CDR3. The CDR3: CASSPLVEQFF. CDR3 nucleotides: TGTGCCAGCAGCCCCCTTGTCGAGCAGTTCTTC. The entire variable domain, with the rest obtained from reference TRBV7-2 and TRBJ2-1, is as follows: GAGVSQSPSNKVTEKGKDVELRCDPISGHTALYWYRQSLGQGLEFLIYFQGNSAPDKSGLPSDRFSAERTGGSVSTLTIQRTQQEDSAVYLCASSPLVEQFFGPGTRLTVL.

J is TRBJ2-7 and V is TRBV27, with 9 bases matching TRBD2. Trimming cost V 3 bases and J 2 bases; bases outside gene matches: 2. Germline V CDR1 and CDR2: MNHEY, SMNVEV (reference sequence). The CDR3 spans 14 residues. CDR3 sequence reads: CASSLSSGTYEQYF. The CDR3 DNA sequence: TGTGCCAGCAGTTTGTCTAGCGGGACCTACGAGCAGTACTTC.

This clone was counted a few times. The V and J genes are TRBV27 and TRBJ2-7, with TRBD1 identical over 7 bases. Per germline, CDR1 MNHEY and CDR2 SMNVEV (reference sequence). V dropped 4 bases and J dropped 3; count of bases not matched to a gene: 15. This CDR3 region has 17 residues. The CDR3 here is CASSYGFTGTAFYEQYF. The CDR3 DNA reads TGTGCCAGCAGTTACGGATTTACCGGGACAGCCTTCTACGAGCAGTACTTC.

The chain couples TRBV7-9 to TRBJ1-1; TRBD1 might be the D (6 bases). V was shortened by 6 bases and J by 5 bases, with 19 bases between the two germline ends. CDR1 is SEHNR and CDR2 is FQNEAQ in the germline V gene (reference sequence). This CDR3 is 15 amino acids long. As DNA, the CDR3 is TGTGCCAGCAGGGGCCTTGGACAGATTGATACTGAAGCTTTCTTT. It is translated as CASRGLGQIDTEAFF.

The chain has TRBV18 and TRBJ2-7; D remains unclear. This CDR3 region has 13 residues. V was cut by 2 bases and J by 3 bases, with 8 bases left in between. Germline assignment: CDR1 KGHSH and CDR2 LQKENI. Written as DNA, the CDR3 is TGTGCCAGCTCACCAGGGCTGGTCTACGAGCAGTACTTC. It encodes CASSPGLVYEQYF.

CDR3 sequence reads: CSVAGTSGRHGNEQFF. The CDR3 DNA is TGCAGCGTTGCCGGGACTAGCGGGAGGCATGGGAATGAGCAGTTCTTC. The chain is built from TRBV29-1 and TRBJ2-1; TRBD2 matches at 15 bases. The germline CDR1 and CDR2 sequences are SQVTM and ANQGSEA. The CDR3 length is 16 residues. V shed 4 bases and J 7 bases; nucleotides not matched to a gene: 8.

V and J are TRBV5-6 and TRBJ2-5; 7 nucleotides agree with TRBD1. This CDR3 contains 14 residues. Germline lookup yields CDR1 SGHDT and CDR2 YYEEEE. The ends lost 2 bases at V and 5 bases at J; junction bases unmatched: 6. CDR3 in DNA: TGTGCCAGCAGCTTCACAGGGGCAGAGGAGACCCAGTACTTC. It encodes CASSFTGAEETQYF.

This chain links TRBV6-5 with TRBJ1-1; D is unresolved. Trimming removed 6 bases at V and 1 base at J, with 15 bases between. This CDR3 is built from 15 residues. Germline V CDR1 and CDR2: MNHEY, SVGAGI. CDR3 in amino acids: CASRKGETRNTEAFF. As DNA, the CDR3 is TGTGCCAGCAGGAAGGGAGAGACTAGGAACACTGAAGCTTTCTTT.

This clone was seen more than once but under ten times. This sequence joins TRBV6-5 and TRBJ2-7; D remains unclear. Germline V CDR1 and CDR2: MNHEY, SVGAGI. V shed 2 bases and J shed 6 bases, with 8 bases lying between them. The CDR3 extends over 12 amino acids. CDR3 nucleotides: TGTGCCAGCAGTTACCCCGGTCGCGAGCAGTACTTC. It codes for CASSYPGREQYF.

This chain uses TRBV19 with TRBJ2-2; 7 nucleotides match TRBD1. The J segment lost 0 bases and the V segment lost 5 bases, leaving 6 bases of the junction unmatched. Per the germline V gene, CDR1 is LNHDA and CDR2 is SQIVND (reference sequence). The CDR3 has 16 amino acids. CDR3 loop: CASSPSGTANTGELFF. CDR3 bases: TGTGCCAGTAGTCCATCCGGGACAGCGAACACCGGGGAGCTGTTTTTT.

The V and J genes are TRBV18 and TRBJ2-2; 8 nucleotides line up with TRBD2. V shed 8 bases, J shed 6 bases, and the junction held 8 bases outside the gene matches. CDR1 is KGHSH and CDR2 is LQKENI in the germline V gene. This CDR3 comprises 14 residues. This CDR3 reads CASDYGLAAGELFF. The CDR3 DNA sequence: TGTGCCAGCGATTATGGACTAGCCGCCGGGGAGCTGTTTTTT. The variable domain in full, with the rest retrieved from reference TRBV18 and TRBJ2-2, is NAGVMQNPRHLVRRRGQEARLRCSPMKGHSHVYWYRQLPEEGLKFMVYLQKENIIDESGMPKERFSAEFPKEGPSILRIQQVVRGDSAAYFCASDYGLAAGELFFGEGSRLTVL.

J is TRBJ1-2 and V is TRBV7-3, with D perhaps TRBD1 (5 bases). The CDR3 consists of 16 residues. Germline assignment: CDR1 SGHTA and CDR2 FQGTGA. Trimming took off 2 bases at V and 2 bases at J, with 15 bases between the two ends. CDR3 sequence reads: CASSLRRDGSNYGYTF. The CDR3 DNA follows: TGTGCCAGCAGCTTACGGCGGGACGGATCAAACTATGGCTACACCTTC.

J is TRBJ1-1 and V is TRBV27, with D perhaps TRBD1 (5 bases). The CDR3 length is 14 residues. V was trimmed by 5 bases and J by 6 bases, leaving 16 bases between them. Germline V CDR1 and CDR2: MNHEY, SMNVEV (reference sequence). Written as DNA, the CDR3 is TGTGCCAGCAGTCCCCCGGGGGTGTACGCTGAAGCTTTCTTT. This codes for CASSPPGVYAEAFF.

V and J are TRBV28 and TRBJ2-7; 11 bases are a match to TRBD2. Per germline, CDR1 MDHEN and CDR2 SYDVKM. The CDR3 has 14 residues. The V and J ends lost 5 bases and 3 bases, in that order; junction bases with no gene match: 3. The CDR3 DNA reads as TGTGCCAGCAGTCTAGCGGGAGGCCTCTACGAGCAGTACTTC. Its protein product is CASSLAGGLYEQYF.

The DNA for the CDR3 is TGCGCCAGCAACCTTATTCCCGGGATTTCCTCCTACGAGCAGTACTTC. Amino acid sequence: CASNLIPGISSYEQYF. The chain joins TRBV5-1 to TRBJ2-7, with TRBD2 as a possible D gene (5 bases). In germline, CDR1 is SGHRS, CDR2 YFSETQ. Trimming shortened V by 6 bases and J by 0 bases, and 19 bases separated the two germline ends. The CDR3 consists of 16 residues.

J is TRBJ2-7 and V is TRBV18; D might be TRBD1 (6 bases). V dropped 3 bases and J dropped 0 bases, with 12 bases sitting between them. This CDR3 has 15 amino acids. Germline V lookup: CDR1 KGHSH, CDR2 LQKENI. The DNA of the CDR3 is TGTGCCAGCTCACCGGGGGCTCACAGCTCCTACGAGCAGTACTTC. It yields the protein CASSPGAHSSYEQYF. Filled out from reference TRBV18 and TRBJ2-7, the complete variable domain reads NAGVMQNPRHLVRRRGQEARLRCSPMKGHSHVYWYRQLPEEGLKFMVYLQKENIIDESGMPKERFSAEFPKEGPSILRIQQVVRGDSAAYFCASSPGAHSSYEQYFGPGTRLTVT.